This TCR beta chain derives from a study of blood T cells in healthy people across ages. The draw of peripheral blood yielded approximately 11 milliliters from each donor. With a J-beta primer mix and a sample-barcoded 5' primer, a second PCR ran 7 to 11 cycles. TCRdb used MiXCR to reprocess the 5' RACE reads, holding one entry per CDR3 protein. The sample contains hundreds of thousands of distinct CDR3 sequences, 25% of which appear only once. Germline V gene lookup returns CDR1 LGHDT and CDR2 YNNKEL (reference sequence). The CDR3 extends over 16 amino acids. Worth noting for this clonotype: One end of the junction does not line up with germline, which may come from a read error.

These data were also reused for a study on T cells of mothers and their children. As that report states: Related and unrelated pairs show TCR recombination output that thymic selection shapes similarly.

Source material: blood. The sequence derives from a boy aged 5-17 years in good health. The chain couples TRBV3-1 to TRBJ1-4; D remains unclear. The CDR3: CASSQDIRIGGGKPFF. CDR3 DNA: TGTGCCAGCAGCCAAGATATTCGGATCGGCGGTGGAAAACCGTTTTTT.